The clone carrying this TCR beta chain was recorded a few times. Its antigen is undetermined. The sample originates from a study of T cells in Graves' hyperthyroidism and ophthalmopathy. What was amplified from RNA transcripts were TCR beta CDR3 regions. TCR CDR3 regions were first amplified by RT-PCR with HTBI primers. Via MiXCR, TCRdb re-called the multiplex PCR reads, giving one row per CDR3 protein. The sample holds approximately 430,000 distinct CDR3 sequences, approximately 14% seen once. CDR3 size: 14 residues. Germline V gene data show CDR1 as LGHNA and CDR2 as YSLEER. Trimming pared 3 bases from V and 7 bases from J, leaving 15 bases between. Broader study findings: Model-based prediction identified ophthalmopathy a median roughly six months prior to its onset.

Absent ophthalmopathy progression within 18 months defined stable Graves' hyperthyroidism. Fresh peripheral blood, roughly 9.6 ml, was the source of the PBMCs. Sample: blood. The genes are TRBV4-3 and TRBJ2-5; tentative D call: TRBD2 (5 bases). The receptor's source is a woman aged 18-29 years with Graves' hyperthyroidism. The CDR3 spells CASSQGSAPGTQYF. CDR3 nucleotide sequence: TGCGCCAGCAGCCAGGGGAGCGCTCCCGGGACCCAGTACTTC.